The sequence of this T cell receptor beta chain was determined in a study of vaccination and CD4 T cells after COVID-19 (dated by TCRdb to the early 2020s). Regarding the complete study: In the convalescent cohort there were six males and four females, among whom were two Hispanic individuals, seven Caucasians, two Asians and one multiracial person. Participants received two doses of either the Pfizer-BioNTech BNT162b2 vaccine (n=8) or the Moderna mRNA-1273 vaccine (n=2). Post-COVID blood samples from convalescent patients were collected a median of about 100 days after diagnosis, with a range of about 35 to 180 days. Post-vaccine blood samples were collected a median of about 69 days after the second vaccine dose, ranging from about 14 to 241 days. Overlapping spike peptide pools from SARS-CoV-2 and from the common cold coronaviruses HCoV-NL63, HCoV-OC43 and HCoV-229E were used as culture stimuli. As controls, cultures received a CEFX viral epitope pool (the positive control), an HIV-1 Nef peptide pool (the negative control), or no peptide at all. In over 8 COVID-19 convalescent patients and a few infection-naive healthy vaccine recipients, researchers compared the spike-specific CD4+ TCR repertoire from before mRNA vaccination with the repertoire from after. In an earlier paper using these donors, memory CD4+ T cell crossreactivity between SARS-CoV-2 and common cold coronavirus spike proteins was assessed at the TCR clonotype level.

What the research found in general, with its limitations: The median count of SARS-CoV-2-reactive clonotypes went up from around 20 after infection to 38 after vaccination, although the change was not significant. Nearly all vaccine-specific clones in convalescent patients (304 of 307) were mono-reactive for SARS-CoV-2 spike rather than cross-reactive with common cold coronaviruses. In convalescent patients, a median roughly 85% of post-vaccine SARS-CoV-2-reactive clones were detected only after vaccination, suggesting vaccine-specific priming. Relatively few convalescent patients were included in the study, and early timepoints after natural infection were not analyzed.

Library preparation employed PCR. DNA from cultured CD4+ T cells was subjected to TCR sequencing with the Oncomine TCR Beta short-read assay at the Johns Hopkins FTIC core. Genomic DNA was extracted from the cultured CD4+ T cells with the QIAamp micro DNA kit. Oncomine TCR Beta libraries from cultured CD4+ T cells were pooled with unique dual indexes and sequenced on an Illumina iSeq 100. Per the source publication's procedure: Non-productive sequences were removed, and CDR3s that did not start with C, did not end with F or W, or were shorter than 7 amino acids were discarded. The MANAFEST web application was used to identify antigen-specific clonotypes by comparing peptide-stimulated wells against reference wells and other culture wells. To be called positive, a clone needed an FDR below 0.05, an odds ratio above 5, and a productive frequency above 0.1% in at least two of three replicate wells. Cross-reactive clonotypes were defined as significantly expanded in both SARS-CoV-2 spike wells and at least one common cold coronavirus spike condition. Similarity between CDR3 sequences was evaluated in R version 3.6.1 using Levenshtein distances (stringdist) and unrooted phylogenetic trees (ape). The public reads were reanalyzed by TCRdb: fastp trimming at Q25, MiXCR alignment, in-frame beta chains only. Entries that share a CDR3 protein sequence are merged under the most common genes and DNA. The V and J calls here are based on TCRdb, not the publication. For this sample there are approximately 7,100 distinct CDR3 sequences; approximately 53% appear just once. The ten largest clones take up about 24% of the sample.

CDR1 and CDR2 are read off the germline V gene (reference sequence) as LNHDA and SQIVND. The CDR3 runs 13 residues from the cysteine to the phenylalanine. Solely the CDR3 DNA is kept, with 39 bases framed from the first base. Between the V and J ends, shortened by 5 bases and 8 bases respectively, the junction contains 15 bases. The label giving this sample's treatment or condition can be read as: roughly 10-day PBMC culture with coronavirus spike peptide pools or control peptides (ViraFEST assay). CD4+ T cells from unexposed donors were collected before the COVID-19 pandemic (2011-2018). To expand antigen-specific T cells with peptide pools and then pick out the expanded clonotypes through TCR sequencing, the study relied on the ViraFEST assay. Two million PBMCs per well were cultured in IMDM with approximately 5% human AB serum and 8.5 to 10 IU/ml IL-2, plus 10 ug/ml peptide pools. Half of the culture medium was replaced with fresh IL-2-containing medium on days 3 and 7. CD4+ T cells were isolated after around 9 days of culture through negative selection using the EasySep CD4+ T cell isolation kit. As far as cell numbers permitted, CD4+ T cells from unexposed donors were tested for reactivity against SARS-CoV-2 S and N as well as four spike pools from common cold coronaviruses. Ficoll-Paque Plus gradient centrifugation was used to isolate PBMCs from whole blood, and the isolated PBMCs were then either used fresh or cryopreserved at -140C. In general, triplicate wells were set up for every culture condition. Leukapheresis product for the unexposed donors was bought commercially.

On this clonotype itself: The target of this receptor is not known. It has no much larger one-base neighbor in the sample; base qualities were not kept.

The receptor was isolated from a human donor in good health. The specimen was CD4+ T cells from blood, cultured in vitro. Here the chain combines TRBV19 and TRBJ1-2, with an unclear D gene assignment. The DNA sequence is TGTGCCAGTAGTCTTAACCGCGACGGGGGCTACACCTTC. It encodes CASSLNRDGGYTF.